Listed here are 5 T cell receptor beta chains from one sample, sequenced in a study of shared clonotypes between healthy human individuals. Profiled with immunoSEQ multiplex PCR; TCRdb holds only in-frame clones, not every one. The top ten hold about 1.5% of the sample, which has around 1 million clones, about three quarters seen once. Sequenced sample: memory CD4+ T cells sorted from blood. Regarding subset: CD45RA-negative fraction. These receptors originate from a man aged 18 to 30 in good health.

V is TRBV18 and J is TRBJ1-5, with TRBD1 matching over 9 bases. CDR3 length: 15 amino acids. Germline V gene data show CDR1 as KGHSH and CDR2 as LQKENI. V dropped 0 bases and J dropped 6; count of bases not matched to a gene: 3. The CDR3 DNA follows: TGTGCCAGCTCACCACCTGGGACAGGGTTTCAGCCCCAGCATTTT. It is translated as CASSPPGTGFQPQHF.

CDR3 DNA sequence: TGTGCCAGCAGCTTGGCTTCCCTCACCGGGGAGCTGTTTTTT. Encoded protein: CASSLASLTGELFF. This chain links TRBV5-6 with TRBJ2-2; the D is unclear. In germline, CDR1 is SGHDT, CDR2 YYEEEE. The CDR3 contains 14 residues. V was clipped by 0 bases and J by 4 bases, with 7 bases between them.

The gene calls are TRBV4-3 and TRBJ1-2, with a weak D call TRBD1 (6 bases). The CDR3 is made up of 16 amino acids. V was pared by 0 bases and J by 4 bases, with 15 bases between. Germline values: CDR1 LGHNA, CDR2 YSLEER. CDR3 DNA sequence: TGCGCCAGCAGCCAAGAAGGAGGAGACAGGCGCTATGGCTACACCTTC. Translating gives CASSQEGGDRRYGYTF.

With regard to this clone: Other DNA sequences of this sample code for an identical CDR3. The chain couples TRBV30 to TRBJ2-7, with D hard to call. With 2 bases removed from V and 3 bases from J, the gap between germline ends came to 5 bases. Germline assignment: CDR1 GTSNPN and CDR2 SVGIG (reference sequence). The CDR3 runs to 11 residues. DNA for the CDR3: TGTGCCTGGAGTTCGAACTACGAGCAGTACTTC. Translated: CAWSSNYEQYF.

Comment on this clone: Only one base separates this from a far larger clonotype, so it likely reflects a read error. Other DNA sequences in the sample encode the same CDR3. This rearrangement joins TRBV28 to TRBJ1-2; no firm D call. Germline-derived CDR1 and CDR2 are MDHEN and SYDVKM. The CDR3 is made up of 12 amino acids. The CDR3 region has the DNA TGTGCCAGCAGTTTATCGGCAGGTGGCTACACTTTC. Encoded protein: CASSLSAGGYTF.